The present T cell receptor (beta chain) was sequenced within a study of T cell changes during pregnancy in multiple sclerosis (dated by TCRdb to about 2019). In terms of the full investigation: The study examined how the T cell repertoire changed over the course of pregnancy in women with multiple sclerosis.

For this clone: This clone's antigen is unknown. No much larger clone is present one base from it, and per-base qualities are unavailable.

The method behind the library was the immunoSEQ multiplex PCR assay. TCRdb took over this immuneACCESS table, retaining in-frame rearrangements with V and J assigned. Such tables are incomplete; in checked studies, under half of the missing clones stem from an unresolved V gene, and the remainder is unexplained. The sample profile shows about 60,000 clones; roughly 93% of them were found once. About 1.5% of the sample comes from the top ten. CDR1 and CDR2 (SGHNT, YYREEE) derive from the germline V gene (reference sequence). Its CDR3 holds 14 amino acids, cysteine through phenylalanine. Just CDR3 DNA is preserved here, 42 bases in frame from base 1. V loses 1 base, J loses 2 bases, and the germline ends lie 6 bases apart.

The chain employs TRBV5-4 and TRBJ1-4; the D gene is perhaps TRBD1, from 6 matching bases. This clonotype originated in a female donor with multiple sclerosis, enrolled in a pregnancy study. Sequenced here: peripheral blood, sampled in the second trimester of pregnancy. The sequence in DNA is TGTGCCAGCAGCTTGACAGGGACTAATGAAAAACTGTTTTTT. It translates as CASSLTGTNEKLFF.